This TCR beta chain is drawn from a study of graft-versus-host responses after intestinal transplantation (dated by TCRdb to the early 2020s). The study in broad terms: Multivisceral, liver-intestinal, or isolated intestinal transplants were received by the recipients. Every recipient was given anti-thymocyte globulin induction, then maintenance tacrolimus and steroids for roughly 3 years. After intestinal transplantation, graft-versus-host and host-versus-graft alloreactive T cell clones in the graft, circulation and bone marrow were tracked using bulk TCR-beta CDR3 sequencing. Alloreactive clones were identified by sequencing pre-transplant mixed lymphocyte reaction products and comparing these products with unstimulated pre-transplant donor and recipient T cells. The cohort enrolled 20 to 30 intestinal transplant recipients including one retransplant, and a few patients lacking pretransplant specimens were excluded. A peak of at least 4% donor T cells among recipient peripheral blood mononuclear cells was the definition used for donor T cell macrochimerism. Rather than going through the commercial service, samples from a few later patients were sequenced in-house on an Illumina MiSeq and processed with MiXCR. The research as a whole found: GvH clones turned up in recipient bone marrow, with some appearing earlier in ileal mucosa or blood, a pattern consistent with an intestinal mucosal origin. Conclusions were limited by the relatively low number and heterogeneity of intestinal transplant patients. In patients with donor T cell macrochimerism, the allografts had high GvH to HvG T cell clonal ratios. Early after transplant, peak levels of circulating GvH clones were associated with declines in HvG clones.

Sample time point, as interpreted from the label and publication: cells obtained before transplantation from donor or recipient. CD3+CD4+ and CD3+CD8+ populations were FACS-sorted from unstimulated pre-transplant donor and recipient cells taken from spleen or lymph nodes. In the germline V gene, CDR1 corresponds to MNHEY and CDR2 to SVGAGI. Relative to germline, V is missing 2 bases and J is missing 2 bases, with 0 bases of the junction outside any gene match. The CDR3, from cysteine to phenylalanine, totals 14 residues. The only DNA kept is the CDR3, 42 bases in frame from the first base. Preparation of the library involved the immunoSEQ multiplex PCR assay. For most patients, genomic DNA was isolated using the Qiagen DNeasy Blood and Tissue Kit and was shipped frozen to Adaptive Biotechnologies for TCR sequencing. High-throughput TCR-beta CDR3 sequencing of genomic DNA from most patients was performed by Adaptive Biotechnologies. Per the original workflow: Adaptive's ImmunoSEQ software was the source of the TCR sequencing data for over 15 patients, while three other patients were processed with MiXCR and VDJtools. To correct CD4 versus CD8 sorting errors, sequences present in both subsets at a frequency ratio below 5:1 were removed. Because the origin of CDR3 nucleotide sequences shared between donor and recipient could not be assigned, those sequences were removed. To count as alloreactive, a clone needed at least 2-fold expansion over unstimulated cells and a minimum CFSE-low frequency of 0.002% (template counts) or 0.001% (read counts). A clone was considered mappable if detected in the sequenced pre-transplant spleen, lymph node, or MLR CFSE-low populations of the donor or recipient. Cumulative frequency of alloreactive clones was calculated as a percentage of all sequences weighted by copy number. What TCRdb holds here is the immuneACCESS table cut down to in-frame rearrangements. Part of the clones is not present; checked against another copy, under half of the missing clones reflect an unresolved V gene, and the others are unexplained. The V and J calls and clone size are taken from that table; D and trimming were inferred from the DNA. The sample table records tens of thousands of clones; around nine tenths of these occur just once. The top ten constitute more than 2% of the sample.

This clone has a single count. This receptor's antigen is unknown. The sample holds no much larger clone one base away, and base qualities are not on file. This sequence was found in a human donor who was the organ donor for an intestinal transplant. The chain employs TRBV6-5 and TRBJ1-1, with 9 middle bases fitting TRBD1. This material consisted of unstimulated CD4+ T cells sorted from spleen or lymph node cells, taken before transplant. The CDR3 region has the sequence CASSYTGGNTEAFF. The DNA sequence is TGTGCCAGCAGTTACACAGGGGGCAACACTGAAGCTTTCTTT.